This T cell receptor beta chain originates from a study of cytomegalovirus exposure and HLA in healthy donors. The overall study: The platform used for the approximately 130 validation repertoires matched that of the roughly 670 first-cohort repertoires, a later analysis reported.

Notes on this clone: Its matching antigen is unknown.

Sequencing was performed with immunoSEQ multiplex PCR; in TCRdb, only in-frame clones are kept and a portion is missing. The profile shows 210,000 or so clones, approximately 86% of them singletons. General study points: TCR clusters originating in the first cohort tended to co-occur in the 110 or so validation repertoires, according to a later analysis. Among TCR sequences, most were rare, though some public TCRs appeared in many donors. There were around 160 TCR beta chains listed as cytomegalovirus-associated.

This TCR came from a woman aged 18-29 years in good health and CMV-seronegative. Sequencing input: PBMCs.

The CDR3 nucleotides are TGTGCCAGCAGCAGATTCACTAGCTTAGACAATGAGCAGTTCTTC. Translated, it gives CASSRFTSLDNEQFF. The V and J genes are TRBV7-8 and TRBJ2-1, with TRBD2 as a possible D gene (6 bases). The germline V and J ends were trimmed by 5 bases and 5 bases, with 16 bases remaining between them. This CDR3 is 15 amino acids long. Germline V gives CDR1 SGHVS, CDR2 FQNEAQ.